The 18 T cell receptor beta chains below were found in one sample sequenced in a study of blood T cell repertoires in COVID-19. Clones were sequenced by immunoSEQ multiplex PCR, and TCRdb holds only the in-frame ones, with some missing. The sample has about 120,000 clones, about nine tenths seen once. The sample taken for sequencing was peripheral blood. These receptors all come from an older woman with COVID-19, enrolled during active disease.

The chain carries TRBV7-9 and TRBJ2-7; D might be TRBD2 (6 bases). Looked up from germline, CDR1 is SEHNR and CDR2 is FQNEAQ (reference sequence). The CDR3 totals 13 residues. The V and J ends lost 11 bases and 1 base respectively, with 15 bases between them. CDR3 sequence reads: CAGRDSLSYEQYF. CDR3 nucleotide sequence: TGTGCCGGAAGGGACTCCCTTTCCTACGAGCAGTACTTC.

In its sample, this clone was seen once. This sequence joins TRBV3-1 (or the pseudogene TRBV3-2) and TRBJ1-5; TRBD1 agrees at 12 bases. Germline V lookup: CDR1 LGHDT, CDR2 YNNKEL (reference sequence). This CDR3 has 18 amino acids. After removal of 2 bases from V and 3 bases from J, the junction contained 8 bases not matched to a gene. CDR3 protein: CASSQSGAGQGANQPQHF. The CDR3 DNA follows: TGTGCCAGCAGCCAAAGTGGTGCGGGACAGGGGGCCAATCAGCCCCAGCATTTT.

The chain employs TRBV10-3 and TRBJ1-6, with a weak D call TRBD1 (6 bases). The V end was cut by 6 bases, the J end by 6 bases, with 15 bases between. CDR1 is ENHRY and CDR2 is SYGVKD in the germline V gene. This CDR3 is built from 15 residues. The CDR3 loop is CAISSTGLPNSPLHF. Here the CDR3 DNA reads TGTGCCATCAGCTCGACAGGCCTGCCTAATTCACCCCTCCACTTT.

CDR3 DNA sequence: TGTGCCAGCAGCGCCCCTCCTAGCGGGGGGGCCTTCTATGAGCAGTTCTTC. This gives the protein CASSAPPSGGAFYEQFF. The V and J genes are TRBV9 and TRBJ2-1; 12 bases match TRBD2. V lost 3 bases to trimming and J lost 8 bases; unmatched junction nucleotides: 12. Germline CDR1 SGDLS, CDR2 YYNGEE. The CDR3 extends over 17 amino acids.

This clone was seen only once. The chain has TRBV4-1 and TRBJ2-5; 16 bases map to TRBD2. This CDR3 comprises 17 residues. The germline CDR1 and CDR2 sequences are MGHRA and YSYEKL. Trimming at V came to 4 bases and at J to 5 bases, leaving 7 bases not matched to a gene. The CDR3 region is CASSPGLAGGPRETQYF. CDR3 nucleotide sequence: TGCGCCAGCAGCCCGGGACTAGCGGGGGGGCCTAGGGAGACCCAGTACTTC.

This rearrangement joins TRBV3-1 (or the pseudogene TRBV3-2) to TRBJ1-1; TRBD1 is a possible D gene (6 bases). The V and J ends lost 3 bases and 6 bases respectively, with 14 bases between them. CDR3 length: 14 amino acids. Germline CDR1 and CDR2: LGHDT and YNNKEL (reference sequence). The CDR3 DNA sequence: TGTGCCAGCAGCCAGAATCGACAGGATTCTGAAGCTTTCTTT. It specifies CASSQNRQDSEAFF.

The gene calls are TRBV5-6 and TRBJ1-6, with a tentative D call TRBD1 (5 bases). V lost 0 bases and J 9 bases, leaving 19 bases between the germline ends. This CDR3 is 17 amino acids long. The germline V gene encodes CDR1 SGHDT and CDR2 YYEEEE. CDR3 nucleotide sequence: TGTGCCAGCAGCTTGGGGGGATACGACAGCATCGGTTCACCCCTCCACTTT. Translated: CASSLGGYDSIGSPLHF.

The chain combines TRBV19 with TRBJ1-3; 9 bases map to TRBD1. J was trimmed by 2 bases and V by 4 bases; bases with no gene match: 6. Germline CDR1 reads LNHDA; CDR2 reads SQIVND (reference sequence). CDR3 length: 16 residues. The CDR3 DNA reads as TGTGCCAGTAGTAAGCCTGGGACAGGGCCTGGAAACACCATATATTTT. Its protein product is CASSKPGTGPGNTIYF.

This sequence joins TRBV4-1 and TRBJ2-7, with D possibly TRBD1 on 5 matching bases. Germline CDR1 reads MGHRA; CDR2 reads YSYEKL. The CDR3 totals 13 residues. V lost 8 bases and J 2 bases, leaving 13 bases between the germline ends. The CDR3 nucleotides read TGCGCCAGCGCCCGAGGCAGGGCCTACGAGCAGTACTTC. Translating gives CASARGRAYEQYF.

The chain couples TRBV6-2 or TRBV6-3 to TRBJ2-5; TRBD1 matches 8 bases. There are 15 residues in the CDR3. J lost 3 bases, V lost 6 bases, and 9 bases had no gene match. From germline, CDR1 is MNHEY and CDR2 SVGEGT. The CDR3: CASSSGTGWEETQYF. For the CDR3, the DNA is TGTGCCAGCAGCAGTGGGACAGGTTGGGAAGAGACCCAGTACTTC.

The chain has TRBV19 and TRBJ1-5, with TRBD1 as a possible D gene (6 bases). The CDR3 length is 16 residues. Per germline, CDR1 LNHDA and CDR2 SQIVND (reference sequence). V lost 5 bases and J lost 0, with 14 bases in between. CDR3 protein: CASSPRTDYSNQPQHF. The CDR3 nucleotides read TGTGCCAGTAGTCCCCGGACAGACTATAGCAATCAGCCCCAGCATTTT.

This clone was observed a single time. The chain joins TRBV6-5 to TRBJ1-2; TRBD1 matches at 9 bases. The V and J ends lost 6 bases and 5 bases, in that order; junction bases with no gene match: 7. This CDR3 has 14 residues. Germline values: CDR1 MNHEY, CDR2 SVGAGI. The DNA of the CDR3 is TGTGCCAGCAGGGGACAGGGCGTGTGGTATGGCTACACCTTC. Protein product: CASRGQGVWYGYTF.

This CDR3 is CASSFKKGALQVNSPLHF. Here the CDR3 DNA reads TGTGCCAGCAGCTTTAAAAAAGGGGCCCTACAAGTCAATTCACCCCTCCACTTT. V usage is TRBV7-4 and J usage is TRBJ1-6, with D possibly TRBD1 on 5 matching bases. The ends were cut back, 3 bases at V and 7 bases at J, with 22 bases in the middle. The CDR3 sequence is 18 residues long. Germline V gives CDR1 SGHVT, CDR2 SQSDAQ.

A single count supports this clone. V gene TRBV2 combines with J gene TRBJ2-4, with 7 bases identical to TRBD2. The CDR3 length is 15 residues. Germline V gene lookup returns CDR1 SNHLY and CDR2 FYNNEI. The V gene end was trimmed by 1 base and the J gene end by 6 bases; junction bases not matched to a gene: 6. The CDR3 spells CASSEGTRSGNIQYF. The CDR3 nucleotides read TGTGCCAGCAGTGAAGGGACTAGGTCGGGAAACATTCAGTACTTC.

V is TRBV14 and J is TRBJ2-1; tentative D call: TRBD2 (6 bases). CDR3 length equals 20 residues. CDR1 and CDR2 from the germline V gene are SGHDN and FVKESK. V lost 2 bases to trimming and J lost 0 bases, with 23 bases between them. The CDR3 reads CASSQLPFGRGGSSYNEQFF. In nucleotides, the CDR3 is TGTGCCAGCAGCCAATTACCGTTTGGAAGAGGAGGGAGCTCCTACAATGAGCAGTTCTTC.

The rearrangement links TRBV21-1 to TRBJ2-5; the table's TRBD2 call for D was not verified on the DNA. TRBV21-1 is a pseudogene locus. The CDR3 runs to 18 residues. The DNA for the CDR3 is TGTGCCAGCAGCCAACCGCGGGGGCGGGGGGTATTTCAAGAGACCCAGTACTTC. It translates to CASSQPRGRGVFQETQYF.

The J gene is TRBJ2-1, the V gene TRBV4-1, with 13 bases that match TRBD2. Trimming removed 3 bases from V and 8 bases from J; junction bases left unmatched: 7. Germline CDR1 and CDR2: MGHRA and YSYEKL. This CDR3 is built from 16 residues. CDR3 bases: TGCGCCAGCAGCCACTCCGGGGGGACTAGCGGGGATGAGCAGTTCTTC. Its translation is CASSHSGGTSGDEQFF.

This clone has at least ten counts. This chain uses TRBV7-9 with TRBJ2-7; 7 bases agree with TRBD1. The CDR3 has 14 amino acids. In germline, CDR1 is SEHNR, CDR2 FQNEAQ (reference sequence). The V gene end was trimmed by 5 bases and the J gene end by 4 bases; junction bases not matched to a gene: 8. CDR3 DNA sequence: TGTGCCAGCAGCCTAGGGACAGCTACGTACGAGCAGTACTTC. It encodes CASSLGTATYEQYF.